The rows below give T cell receptor beta chains drawn from one sample of a study of T cells in Graves' hyperthyroidism and ophthalmopathy. From the multiplex PCR reads, TCRdb called clonotypes with MiXCR, one entry per CDR3 protein. The profile shows some 500,000 distinct CDR3 sequences, roughly 14% of them singletons. Sequencing input: blood. The receptors were sampled from a woman between 18 and 30 years old with Graves' hyperthyroidism. CDR3s leave out the opening cysteine and the closing phenylalanine or tryptophan. A D gene is named only where the DNA matches it firmly. Some rows have no size entry. The others give once, few or many, or a class for an expanded clone.

CDR3 protein,J gene,V gene,clone size,D gene
SARPQGSITEAF,TRBJ1-1,TRBV20-1,.,.
ASTPGGPWGEAF,TRBJ1-1,TRBV12-3/TRBV12-4,many,.
ASGWGENTEAF,TRBJ1-1,TRBV12-3/TRBV12-4,many,.
ASSPRGVDEKLF,TRBJ1-4,TRBV3-1,many,.
ASSFMPAGEQETQY,TRBJ2-5,TRBV7-8,.,TRBD2
AITLGDRVVISNDEQY,TRBJ2-7,TRBV24-1,.,TRBD1
ASRAGAPYEQY,TRBJ2-7,TRBV6-1,.,.
AIFPWLKTNEQF,TRBJ2-1,TRBV19,many,.
ASSPGGSTDTQY,TRBJ2-3,TRBV6-1,many,TRBD2
ASSSAGGTEAF,TRBJ1-1,TRBV7-3,many,TRBD1
SARENGRANTGELF,TRBJ2-2,TRBV20-1,.,TRBD2
ASSHPDFAGGQLTDTQY,TRBJ2-3,TRBV4-1,many,TRBD2
AISEGQPSGTEAF,TRBJ1-1,TRBV10-3,many,.
ASSRGQGLLIEDEQF,TRBJ2-1,TRBV5-1,many,TRBD1
AISDQGLAGGRNKETQY,TRBJ2-5,TRBV10-3,many,TRBD2
ASSFIIRGMAF,TRBJ1-1,TRBV11-2,many,.
ARSEEPGSNQPQH,TRBJ1-5,TRBV25-1,.,.
ASSESFGLAGEDTQY,TRBJ2-3,TRBV25-1,many,TRBD2
ASTLRQGDGGNEQF,TRBJ2-1,TRBV7-9,few,TRBD1
SARDGAGSETQY,TRBJ2-5,TRBV20-1,.,TRBD2
AWSGQFYEQY,TRBJ2-7,TRBV30,many,.
ASTHNSGVLSGANVLT,TRBJ2-6,TRBV19,few,.
ASSVASMDTYTGELF,TRBJ2-2,TRBV9,.,.
ASIDGYNKQF,TRBJ2-1,TRBV11-2,.,.
ASSEDPTQPQH,TRBJ1-5,TRBV2,many,.
ASRGDVEYNEQF,TRBJ2-1,TRBV2,many,.
ASSFSGRGYNEQF,TRBJ2-1,TRBV7-3,.,TRBD2
AWRGQVPYEQY,TRBJ2-7,TRBV30,many,TRBD1
SAGPRGRNQPQH,TRBJ1-5,TRBV20-1,many,.
SAQRGREADRYEQY,TRBJ2-7,TRBV20-1,.,TRBD2
SVVRTAEETQY,TRBJ2-5,TRBV29-1,many,.
ASSAGGGGGPIQY,TRBJ2-4,TRBV11-3,.,.
SHRQEGTDTQY,TRBJ2-3,TRBV29-1,few,.
ASSPPDSGRANEQF,TRBJ2-1,TRBV18,many,TRBD2
SARGTGTLYT,TRBJ1-2,TRBV20-1,many,TRBD1
ASSLQRSSYNEQF,TRBJ2-1,TRBV28,many,.
ASSQVDTKTNQPQH,TRBJ1-5,TRBV4-2,.,.
SGAGTESGANVLT,TRBJ2-6,TRBV20-1,many,.
ASLVWTFTGELF,TRBJ2-2,TRBV6-1,.,.
ASSLSGLAGAASTDTQY,TRBJ2-3,TRBV5-1,many,TRBD2
ASRLRANTEAF,TRBJ1-1,TRBV6-2/TRBV6-3,.,.
SARLVRVGSSVYEQY,TRBJ2-7,TRBV20-1,many,.